What follows are 26 T cell receptor beta chains derived from one specimen sequenced in a study of T cells in tuberculosis. Profiled with immunoSEQ multiplex PCR; TCRdb holds only in-frame clones, not every one. The profile shows over 25,000 clones, about 95% of them singletons. The sample was PBMCs. The origin of the receptors is a donor aged 10-29 years with latent tuberculosis or without tuberculosis infection.

V gene TRBV5-1 combines with J gene TRBJ1-2, with 7 bases that match TRBD1. The V and J ends lost 0 bases and 4 bases, in that order; junction bases with no gene match: 3. The CDR3 loop spans 14 amino acids. From germline, CDR1 is SGHRS and CDR2 YFSETQ. CDR3 sequence (DNA): TGCGCCAGCAGCTTGGACAGGGGTGGCTATGGCTACACCTTC. Protein product: CASSLDRGGYGYTF.

The chain is built from TRBV27 and TRBJ2-2; weak D call: TRBD1 (6 bases). Germline values: CDR1 MNHEY, CDR2 SMNVEV (reference sequence). The CDR3 is 15 amino acids. The germline V and J ends were trimmed by 8 bases and 0 bases, with 13 bases remaining between them. The CDR3 here is CASRSGQTNTGELFF. Written as DNA, the CDR3 is TGTGCCAGCCGAAGCGGACAGACGAACACCGGGGAGCTGTTTTTT.

This chain links TRBV5-3 with TRBJ2-4; 7 bases map to TRBD2. TRBV5-3 is reported as an ORF; its role is uncertain. The CDR3 covers 17 residues. V lost 4 bases, J lost 1 base, and 11 bases stayed unmatched. CDR3: CARSPLGGVVAKNIQYF. The CDR3 nucleotides read TGTGCCAGAAGCCCGCTTGGGGGGGTCGTGGCCAAAAACATTCAGTACTTC.

The chain uses TRBV4-2 and TRBJ1-4, with D perhaps TRBD1 (5 bases). This CDR3 contains 18 residues. V was shortened by 4 bases and J by 3 bases, with 21 bases between the two germline ends. Germline-derived CDR1 and CDR2 are LGHNA and YNFKEQ. The CDR3 here is CASSLRHFRQTSNEKLFF. CDR3 nucleotides: TGTGCCAGCAGCCTGCGTCATTTTCGACAGACCTCTAATGAAAAACTGTTTTTT.

The J gene is TRBJ2-5, the V gene TRBV5-1; D is possibly TRBD1 (6 bases). CDR3 length equals 13 residues. Trimming took off 3 bases at V and 5 bases at J, with 11 bases between the two ends. Germline V gives CDR1 SGHRS, CDR2 YFSETQ. The CDR3 here is CASSSRDKETQYF. CDR3 in DNA: TGCGCCAGCAGCTCCAGGGACAAGGAGACCCAGTACTTC.

This sequence joins TRBV19 and TRBJ2-4; D is ambiguous. Germline CDR1 and CDR2: LNHDA and SQIVND (reference sequence). The CDR3 is 15 amino acids. V shed 6 bases and J shed 8 bases, with 20 bases lying between them. CDR3: CASRLIIEEEDIQYF. The DNA of the CDR3 is TGTGCCAGTAGGCTGATAATCGAAGAAGAGGACATTCAGTACTTC.

The chain recombines TRBV6-5 with TRBJ2-7; D may be TRBD2 (6 bases). The V and J ends lost 6 bases and 2 bases respectively, with 11 bases between them. Germline loops: CDR1 MNHEY, CDR2 SVGAGI. The CDR3 has 13 amino acids. The CDR3 region has the DNA TGTGCCAGCAGCCCAGGGACTCCCTACGAGCAGTACTTC. Its protein is CASSPGTPYEQYF.

The chain carries TRBV23-1 and TRBJ2-7, with 8 bases matching TRBD1. TRBV23-1 is labeled an ORF, and its function is uncertain. The V gene end was trimmed by 2 bases and the J gene end by 6 bases; junction bases not matched to a gene: 12. The CDR3 is made up of 16 amino acids. The CDR3 nucleotides are TGCGCCAGCAGTCAACTTCCTAGACAGGGGTCGGGCGAGCAGTACTTC. Translated: CASSQLPRQGSGEQYF.

This clone was seen once. The chain uses TRBV21-1 and TRBJ2-3; TRBD2, the D gene given by the table, was not confirmed from the DNA. TRBV21-1 is termed a pseudogene. This CDR3 is built from 11 residues. As DNA, the CDR3 is TGTGCCAGCAGCCCGGGAGGTACGCAGTATTTT. This sequence encodes CASSPGGTQYF.

V is TRBV5-4 and J is TRBJ2-5; D possibly corresponds to TRBD1 (6 bases). This CDR3 has 14 residues. CDR1 SGHNT and CDR2 YYREEE come from the germline V gene (reference sequence). V lost 7 bases to trimming and J lost 5 bases, with 18 bases between them. CDR3 in amino acids: CASGSGVGIETQYF. The CDR3 DNA reads TGTGCCAGCGGATCAGGGGTTGGTATTGAGACCCAGTACTTC.

V and J are TRBV7-9 and TRBJ2-1; 7 bases line up with TRBD1. Germline lookup yields CDR1 SEHNR and CDR2 FQNEAQ (reference sequence). Unmatched junction bases numbered 8, after V lost 5 bases and J lost 4 bases. This CDR3 is built from 15 residues. The CDR3 DNA sequence: TGTGCCAGCAGCCCCCTAGGACAGGTTTACAATGAGCAGTTCTTC. The encoded protein is CASSPLGQVYNEQFF. The full variable domain, with the rest looked up from reference TRBV7-9 and TRBJ2-1, is DTGVSQNPRHKITKRGQNVTFRCDPISEHNRLYWYRQTLGQGPEFLTYFQNEAQLEKSRLLSDRFSAERPKGSFSTLEIQRTEQGDSAMYLCASSPLGQVYNEQFFGPGTRLTVL.

The DNA for the CDR3 is TGCAGCGTTGAAGACGCGAAGACAGGGTTCGAGCAGTACTTC. The encoded protein is CSVEDAKTGFEQYF. The chain recombines TRBV29-1 with TRBJ2-7, with TRBD1 matching 7 bases. The CDR3 totals 14 residues. The germline CDR1 and CDR2 sequences are SQVTM and ANQGSEA. Trimming removed 0 bases from V and 6 bases from J; junction bases left unmatched: 8.

This chain connects TRBV2 to TRBJ1-1, with a weak D call TRBD1 (6 bases). Germline V CDR1 and CDR2: SNHLY, FYNNEI. V lost 7 bases to trimming and J lost 5 bases, with 17 bases between them. The CDR3 has 14 residues. The CDR3 region has the DNA TGTGCCAGCACCATCGGGGGGCGCGAGACTGAAGCTTTCTTT. Translated: CASTIGGRETEAFF.

This clone occurred once. The chain joins TRBV7-9 to TRBJ1-1; 7 nucleotides match TRBD1. The CDR3 extends over 11 amino acids. V lost 11 bases, J lost 5 bases, and 5 bases stayed unmatched. Germline CDR1 reads SEHNR; CDR2 reads FQNEAQ (reference sequence). The CDR3 reads CAAQQGTEAFF. The CDR3 nucleotides read TGTGCCGCTCAACAGGGGACTGAAGCTTTCTTT.

The CDR3 region is CASSQSGQGNGYTF. In nucleotides, the CDR3 is TGTGCCAGCAGCCAAAGTGGACAGGGGAATGGCTACACCTTC. The chain links TRBV14 to TRBJ1-2; 9 bases agree with TRBD1. Germline V gene data show CDR1 as SGHDN and CDR2 as FVKESK. The V segment lost 2 bases and the J segment 6 bases; nucleotides outside the gene matches: 4. This CDR3 comprises 14 residues.

V and J are TRBV6-5 and TRBJ1-5; D is possibly TRBD1 (5 bases). The CDR3 spans 13 residues. V lost 7 bases to trimming and J lost 4 bases, with 11 bases between them. The germline CDR1 and CDR2 sequences are MNHEY and SVGAGI. The CDR3 spells CASTTGPNQPQHF. The CDR3 DNA follows: TGTGCCAGCACCACAGGCCCTAATCAGCCCCAGCATTTT.

This chain connects TRBV29-1 to TRBJ2-5, with TRBD2 matching over 9 bases. The V and J ends lost 5 bases and 7 bases, in that order; junction bases with no gene match: 8. Germline assignment: CDR1 SQVTM and CDR2 ANQGSEA. This CDR3 has 13 residues. CDR3 sequence reads: CSVRPSGDRTQYF. The DNA for the CDR3 is TGCAGCGTTCGGCCTAGCGGGGACCGGACCCAGTACTTC.

The chain combines TRBV5-4 with TRBJ2-3; 8 bases line up with TRBD2. This CDR3 is 14 amino acids long. The germline V gene has CDR1 SGHNT and CDR2 YYREEE (reference sequence). V gave up 2 bases and J gave up 5 bases; unmatched junction bases: 4. The CDR3 nucleotides read TGTGCCAGCAGCTTTGCGGGGGGACGAGATACGCAGTATTTT. Its translation: CASSFAGGRDTQYF.

The V call is TRBV4-1, the J call TRBJ2-5, with a tentative D call TRBD1 (7 bases). Germline V gene lookup returns CDR1 MGHRA and CDR2 YSYEKL. The CDR3 length is 16 residues. V gave up 1 base and J gave up 5 bases, with 17 bases separating them. The CDR3 region is CASSQGGAAGGETQYF. The CDR3 DNA is TGCGCCAGCAGCCAAGGAGGAGCCGCAGGGGGGGAGACCCAGTACTTC.

The rearrangement links TRBV6-4 to TRBJ2-3; TRBD2 is a possible D gene (6 bases). The CDR3 covers 14 residues. V lost 0 bases, J lost 6 bases, and 10 bases lay in between. Germline V gene data show CDR1 as MRHNA and CDR2 as SNTAGT. The CDR3 nucleotides are TGTGCCAGCAGTGACTCTCGGGAGTCGGATACGCAGTATTTT. The encoded protein is CASSDSRESDTQYF.

The chain uses TRBV9 and TRBJ2-2; 9 bases agree with TRBD2. The germline gives CDR1 SGDLS, CDR2 YYNGEE. Trimming at V came to 3 bases and at J to 1 base, leaving 4 bases not matched to a gene. CDR3 size: 16 residues. CDR3 DNA: TGTGCCAGCAGCGGCCCGACTAGCGGGAACACCGGGGAGCTGTTTTTT. The encoded protein is CASSGPTSGNTGELFF.

This chain links TRBV15 with TRBJ1-2; tentatively, D is TRBD1 (5 bases). V was trimmed by 3 bases and J by 2 bases, leaving 13 bases between them. CDR3 length: 15 residues. CDR1 is LNHNV and CDR2 is YYDKDF in the germline V gene (reference sequence). CDR3 in amino acids: CATSRSPQVNYGYTF. As DNA, the CDR3 is TGTGCCACCAGCAGGTCCCCACAGGTCAACTATGGCTACACCTTC.

This clone appeared once. The V gene is TRBV29-1, the J gene TRBJ1-1, with D hard to call. The CDR3 is made up of 13 amino acids. Germline values: CDR1 SQVTM, CDR2 ANQGSEA. Trimming stripped 4 bases from V and 0 bases from J, with 9 bases between. The DNA for the CDR3 is TGCAGCGTTGGGCCCAGGCTGAACACTGAAGCTTTCTTT. Its translation is CSVGPRLNTEAFF. The full variable domain, with the rest looked up from reference TRBV29-1 and TRBJ1-1, is SAVISQKPSRDICQRGTSLTIQCQVDSQVTMMFWYRQQPGQSLTLIATANQGSEATYESGFVIDKFPISRPNLTFSTLTVSNMSPEDSSIYLCSVGPRLNTEAFFGQGTRLTVV.

Details on this clone: This CDR3 is also generated by other DNA sequences in the sample. The J gene is TRBJ2-7, the V gene TRBV30, with 7 bases lining up with TRBD1. This CDR3 is built from 14 residues. Germline trimming cut 1 base from V and 4 bases from J; bases unmatched to any gene: 7. Looked up from germline, CDR1 is GTSNPN and CDR2 is SVGIG (reference sequence). CDR3 residues: CAWSEGARSYEQYF. DNA for the CDR3: TGTGCCTGGAGTGAGGGGGCTAGATCTTACGAGCAGTACTTC.

This chain links TRBV11-3 with TRBJ2-5; tentatively, D is TRBD1 (6 bases). Trimming removed 2 bases from V and 1 base from J, with 14 bases in between. The CDR3 contains 16 residues. CDR1 and CDR2 from the germline V gene are SGHNT and YENEEA. The CDR3 DNA is TGTGCCAGCAGCTTAACCTACAGGGATCCCCAAGAGACCCAGTACTTC. Translating it yields CASSLTYRDPQETQYF.

The chain combines TRBV13 with TRBJ2-7; D possibly corresponds to TRBD2 (5 bases). Germline assignment: CDR1 PRHDT and CDR2 FYEKMQ (reference sequence). V shed 5 bases and J shed 2 bases, with 13 bases lying between them. The CDR3 contains 14 residues. The CDR3 DNA sequence: TGTGCCAGCAGCGATATGAAGAGGGCCTACGAGCAGTACTTC. This encodes CASSDMKRAYEQYF.